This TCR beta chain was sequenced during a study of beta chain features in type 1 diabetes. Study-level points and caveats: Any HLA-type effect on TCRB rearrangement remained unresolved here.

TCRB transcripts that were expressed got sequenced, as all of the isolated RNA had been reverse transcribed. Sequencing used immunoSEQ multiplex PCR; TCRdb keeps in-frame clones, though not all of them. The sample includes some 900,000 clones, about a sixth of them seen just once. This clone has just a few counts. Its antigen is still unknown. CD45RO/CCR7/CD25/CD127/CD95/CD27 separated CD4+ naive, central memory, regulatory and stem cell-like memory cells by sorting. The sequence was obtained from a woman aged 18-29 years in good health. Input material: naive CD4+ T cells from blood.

The CDR3 is CASSSAGGFYNEQFF. The CDR3 bases are TGTGCCAGCAGCTCAGCGGGAGGGTTTTACAATGAGCAGTTCTTC. The V call is TRBV7-9, the J call TRBJ2-1, with 10 bases aligning to TRBD2. Germline V CDR1 and CDR2: SEHNR, FQNEAQ (reference sequence). CDR3 length equals 15 residues. With 4 bases clipped from V and 4 bases from J, the junction kept 4 bases outside the gene matches.